Below are 10 T cell receptor beta chains sequenced from a single sample in a study of blood T cell repertoires in COVID-19. The method was immunoSEQ multiplex PCR; TCRdb's version includes in-frame clones alone and lacks a portion of them. The sample comprises around 250,000 clones, approximately 80% of which are singletons, and 4.5% to 6% rests with the top ten. The sequenced material came from PBMCs or T cells enriched from blood (not recorded which). The receptor set was obtained from a man in his forties or fifties who had been exposed to COVID-19.

This clone appeared a few times. The CDR3 nucleotides read TGTGCCAGCAGCTCATTTTCATACGGGGTGGACTATGGCTACACCTTC. Translation: CASSSFSYGVDYGYTF. The chain carries TRBV5-6 and TRBJ1-2; D uncertain. Germline CDR1 reads SGHDT; CDR2 reads YYEEEE. The CDR3 runs to 16 residues. Trimming took 3 bases from V and 3 from J, leaving 18 bases between them.

The chain couples TRBV5-5 to TRBJ2-1; 12 positions match TRBD2. V dropped 0 bases and J dropped 7; count of bases not matched to a gene: 2. Germline V CDR1 and CDR2: SGHKS, YYEKEE (reference sequence). The CDR3 is 15 residues long. CDR3 amino acids: CASSLASGRDNEQFF. In DNA, the CDR3 is TGTGCCAGCAGCTTGGCTAGCGGGAGGGATAATGAGCAGTTCTTC.

This chain connects TRBV7-9 to TRBJ2-1; 7 nucleotides agree with TRBD2. The CDR3 is 15 amino acids. V was pared by 4 bases and J by 4 bases, with 7 bases of the junction left unmatched. The germline V gene has CDR1 SEHNR and CDR2 FQNEAQ (reference sequence). CDR3 DNA: TGTGCCAGCAGCTGGGCGGGAGTAAGGTACAATGAGCAGTTCTTC. It codes for CASSWAGVRYNEQFF.

In nucleotides, the CDR3 is TGTGCCAGCAGCGCCCCCGGGACTCAATGGACGAGAGAGCAGTTCTTC. Residues: CASSAPGTQWTREQFF. This chain joins TRBV7-2 and TRBJ2-1, with D possibly TRBD2 on 6 matching bases. V lost 5 bases and J 10 bases, leaving 24 bases between the germline ends. The CDR3 has 16 amino acids. Germline-derived CDR1 and CDR2 are SGHTA and FQGNSA.

The rearrangement uses TRBV19 and TRBJ2-3; the D is unclear. This CDR3 comprises 17 residues. Germline V lookup: CDR1 LNHDA, CDR2 SQIVND (reference sequence). V lost 0 bases, J lost 0 bases, and 13 bases lay in between. CDR3: CASSIDLGGGSTDTQYF. The CDR3 coding sequence is TGTGCCAGTAGTATAGATCTTGGTGGCGGAAGCACAGATACGCAGTATTTT.

The chain combines TRBV7-3 with TRBJ1-5; D gene unclear. The length of the CDR3 is 13 residues. Germline values: CDR1 SGHTA, CDR2 FQGTGA. Trimming stripped 2 bases from V and 4 bases from J, with 6 bases between. The CDR3 loop reads CASSLGQNQPQHF. The CDR3 DNA reads TGTGCCAGCAGCTTAGGCCAGAATCAGCCCCAGCATTTT.

The chain joins TRBV5-1 to TRBJ2-7; D not resolved. V was clipped by 3 bases and J by 3 bases, with 4 bases between them. CDR3 size: 11 residues. Germline CDR1 reads SGHRS; CDR2 reads YFSETQ. The CDR3 DNA sequence: TGCGCCAGCAGCTCCAACTACGAGCAGTACTTC. Its protein product is CASSSNYEQYF.

The V gene is TRBV27, the J gene TRBJ2-5, with TRBD1 identical over 8 bases. This CDR3 has 14 residues. V gave up 3 bases and J gave up 1 base; unmatched junction bases: 1. The germline V gene has CDR1 MNHEY and CDR2 SMNVEV (reference sequence). The CDR3: CASSFGTGQETQYF. DNA of the CDR3: TGTGCCAGCAGTTTCGGGACAGGCCAAGAGACCCAGTACTTC.

Note on this clone: At the DNA level, this CDR3 is encoded by other sequences in the same sample as well. J is TRBJ2-7 and V is TRBV9; D is perhaps TRBD1 (7 bases). The CDR3 length is 16 residues. Trimming took 0 bases from V and 2 from J, leaving 15 bases between them. The germline V gene has CDR1 SGDLS and CDR2 YYNGEE. The CDR3 nucleotides read TGTGCCAGCAGCGTAGGAGGGGGCCGGGGGACCTACGAGCAGTACTTC. Protein product: CASSVGGGRGTYEQYF.

As concerns this clone: Just one base apart from a much larger clone, this may be a read error. This chain uses TRBV5-4 with TRBJ1-6, with a possible D match to TRBD1 (5 bases). From germline, CDR1 is SGHNT and CDR2 YYREEE (reference sequence). The CDR3 has 12 residues. V lost 4 bases and J lost 8, with 7 bases in between. Here the CDR3 reads CASSARDSPLHF. The CDR3 DNA is TGTGCCAGCAGCGCCAGGGATTCACCCCTCCACTTT.